This TCR beta chain was identified during a study of OX40 agonist ivuxolimab in advanced cancers. Overall study: Ivuxolimab was administered intravenously to patients at 0.01 to 10 mg/kg every 2 weeks. People in dose escalation had one of these cancers: hepatocellular carcinoma, melanoma, renal cell or head and neck cancer. Findings and caveats of the study: Expanded clones were, on average, more numerous among CD8+ T cells than CD4+. Patients who responded partially at 0.1-3.0 mg/kg showed clonal expansion ranking among the lowest.

Notes on this clone: The antigen is not known.

The J segment lost 5 bases and the V segment lost 0 bases, leaving 3 bases of the junction unmatched. Per germline, CDR1 SGHNT and CDR2 YYREEE (reference sequence). This CDR3 is built from 14 residues. The table came from immunoSEQ multiplex PCR; TCRdb's copy has only in-frame clones and leaves some out. The top ten hold about 1.1% of the sample, which has approximately 65,000 clones, approximately 86% seen once. The material was CD4+ or CD8+ T cells sorted from blood, obtained in a trial of the OX40 agonist ivuxolimab. The TCR was taken from an adult with an advanced solid tumor such as melanoma, head and neck, liver or kidney cancer. This rearrangement joins TRBV5-4 to TRBJ2-3; 7 nucleotides align to TRBD2. The CDR3 here is CASSLGIAGDTQYF. CDR3 coding DNA: TGTGCCAGCAGCTTGGGAATAGCGGGAGATACGCAGTATTTT.